Here is one TCR beta chain with its context. Its matching antigen is unknown. The entry originates in a study of T cell responses to AZD1222 COVID-19 vaccine. The assay was immunoSEQ multiplex PCR, and TCRdb's table has in-frame clones only and misses some. The sample has 80,000 to 100,000 clones, roughly 87% seen once. CDR1 and CDR2 from the germline V gene are MNHEY and SVGAGI. This CDR3 is built from 15 residues. V was cut by 2 bases and J by 2 bases, with 10 bases left in between. Study conclusions and caveats: The donor cohort was predominantly white British with a female majority, and clonal diversity may have been underestimated. Reportedly, nearly half the spike-specific TCRs target unmutated variant regions.

The starting material was peripheral blood, obtained on day 0 of AZD1222 vaccination. The rearrangement joins TRBV6-5 to TRBJ1-5; no firm D call. The receptor comes from an adult in good health. The CDR3 DNA is TGTGCCAGCAGTTACATGAGGCAAGGCAATCAGCCCCAGCATTTT. Amino acid sequence: CASSYMRQGNQPQHF.